These 27 T cell receptor beta chains were sequenced from one sample in a study of shared clonotypes between healthy human individuals. The table came from immunoSEQ multiplex PCR; TCRdb's copy has only in-frame clones and leaves some out. The data contain some 2,400,000 clones, approximately 96% of them singletons. Material: naive CD4+ T cells sorted from blood. As for subset: CD45RA+ positively selected. The receptors stem from a man between 18 and 35 years old in good health.

V and J are TRBV10-2 and TRBJ2-3, with D maybe TRBD2 (5 bases). The CDR3 consists of 15 residues. V was shortened by 7 bases and J by 1 base, with 15 bases between the two germline ends. Germline V gives CDR1 WSHSY, CDR2 SAAADI. The CDR3 coding sequence is TGCGCCAGCATCCACGAGGGAGTTGGCACAGATACGCAGTATTTT. Translation: CASIHEGVGTDTQYF.

The J gene is TRBJ1-6, the V gene TRBV2; D is ambiguous. The CDR3 sequence is 12 residues long. The V and J ends lost 2 bases and 7 bases respectively, with 3 bases between them. Germline CDR1 SNHLY, CDR2 FYNNEI. CDR3 region: CASSEQNSPLHF. The CDR3 DNA sequence: TGTGCCAGCAGTGAACAGAATTCACCCCTCCACTTT.

This chain joins TRBV6-1 and TRBJ1-5; a possible D gene is TRBD1 (5 bases). CDR1 is MNHNS, CDR2 SASEGT, per germline. The CDR3 length is 15 residues. With 3 bases removed from V and 7 bases from J, the gap between germline ends came to 16 bases. CDR3 loop: CASSEFRGVSQPQHF. The CDR3 DNA reads as TGTGCCAGCAGTGAGTTTCGGGGGGTCTCCCAGCCCCAGCATTTT.

The chain is built from TRBV7-2 and TRBJ2-7; the D gene is possibly TRBD1 (7 bases). CDR1 and CDR2 (germline): SGHTA, FQGNSA. This CDR3 has 17 amino acids. The germline V and J ends were trimmed by 4 bases and 0 bases, with 19 bases remaining between them. CDR3 loop: CASSSSRTGGTSYEQYF. CDR3 sequence (DNA): TGTGCCAGCAGCTCGAGCCGGACAGGCGGGACCTCCTACGAGCAGTACTTC. The entire variable domain, with the rest obtained from reference TRBV7-2 and TRBJ2-7, is as follows: GAGVSQSPSNKVTEKGKDVELRCDPISGHTALYWYRQSLGQGLEFLIYFQGNSAPDKSGLPSDRFSAERTGGSVSTLTIQRTQQEDSAVYLCASSSSRTGGTSYEQYFGPGTRLTVT.

The V and J genes are TRBV6-6 and TRBJ2-6, with a tentative D call TRBD1 (6 bases). This CDR3 spans 16 amino acids. The germline V gene has CDR1 MNHNY and CDR2 SVGAGI (reference sequence). Trimming removed 5 bases from V and 4 bases from J, with 15 bases in between. The CDR3 is CASSNPQGSGANVLTF. As DNA, the CDR3 is TGTGCCAGCAGTAACCCACAGGGTTCGGGGGCCAACGTCCTGACTTTC.

The chain links TRBV7-2 to TRBJ1-1; D not resolved. Germline values: CDR1 SGHTA, CDR2 FQGNSA. The CDR3 contains 13 residues. The V gene lost 4 bases and the J gene lost 0 bases, with 6 bases spanning the gap. CDR3 in DNA: TGTGCCAGCAGCTACGCTTTGAACACTGAAGCTTTCTTT. This encodes CASSYALNTEAFF.

The chain couples TRBV7-2 to TRBJ2-2; the match to TRBD2 covers 12 bases. The germline V gene has CDR1 SGHTA and CDR2 FQGNSA. The length of the CDR3 is 18 residues. V shed 5 bases, J shed 5 bases, and the junction held 12 bases outside the gene matches. In nucleotides, the CDR3 is TGTGCCAGCAGCCGTATAACTAGCGGGAGGTTGGGGACCGGGGAGCTGTTTTTT. Protein product: CASSRITSGRLGTGELFF.

This clone was seen only once. This chain links TRBV7-2 with TRBJ2-3; maybe TRBD2 (6 bases). The CDR3 sequence is 16 residues long. V lost 1 base and J lost 3, with 14 bases in between. CDR1 SGHTA and CDR2 FQGNSA come from the germline V gene. The CDR3 nucleotides are TGTGCCAGCAGCTTAGGCCCCTTAGCGGTTACAGATACGCAGTATTTT. Protein sequence: CASSLGPLAVTDTQYF.

The J gene is TRBJ2-6, the V gene TRBV10-3, with D possibly TRBD1 on 6 matching bases. V lost 1 base and J 0 bases, leaving 16 bases between the germline ends. CDR1 ENHRY and CDR2 SYGVKD come from the germline V gene. The CDR3 covers 19 residues. The CDR3 nucleotides read TGTGCCATCAGTGAGTATACCGGGACATTCGCCTCTGGGGCCAACGTCCTGACTTTC. Encoded protein: CAISEYTGTFASGANVLTF.

The sample holds a few counts of this clone. The chain uses TRBV9 and TRBJ2-3; 8 positions agree with TRBD2. V was clipped by 1 base and J by 6 bases; unmatched bases: 10. The CDR3 sequence is 16 residues long. Germline CDR1 SGDLS, CDR2 YYNGEE. The CDR3 bases are TGTGCCAGCAGCGTAACCGGGACTAGATCTCAGGATACGCAGTATTTT. Translating it yields CASSVTGTRSQDTQYF. The whole variable domain, remainder taken from reference TRBV9 and TRBJ2-3, is DSGVTQTPKHLITATGQRVTLRCSPRSGDLSVYWYQQSLDQGLQFLIQYYNGEERAKGNILERFSAQQFPDLHSELNLSSLELGDSALYFCASSVTGTRSQDTQYFGPGTRLTVL.

Here the CDR3 DNA reads TGTGCCAGCAGCCAGGGGCAGATCACAGATACGCAGTATTTT. It specifies CASSQGQITDTQYF. The gene calls are TRBV5-8 and TRBJ2-3; TRBD1 might be the D (6 bases). Trimming removed 4 bases at V and 2 bases at J, with 11 bases between. CDR1 and CDR2 (germline): SGHTS, YDEGEE. The CDR3 consists of 14 residues.

In regard to this clone: This specimen includes other DNA sequences encoding the same CDR3. This chain links TRBV5-1 with TRBJ2-2, with TRBD1 identical over 11 bases. The CDR3 has 16 amino acids. Looked up from germline, CDR1 is SGHRS and CDR2 is YFSETQ. V trimming: 5 bases; J trimming: 3 bases; junction bases outside the gene matches: 6. The DNA for the CDR3 is TGCGCCAGCAGTTCCGGGACAGGGGGATACACCGGGGAGCTGTTTTTT. This codes for CASSSGTGGYTGELFF. Variable domain in full (rest from reference TRBV5-1 and TRBJ2-2): KAGVTQTPRYLIKTRGQQVTLSCSPISGHRSVSWYQQTPGQGLQFLFEYFSETQRNKGNFPGRFSGRQFSNSRSEMNVSTLELGDSALYLCASSSGTGGYTGELFFGEGSRLTVL.

This clone was found once. The rearrangement joins TRBV13 to TRBJ1-5; a weak D match, TRBD1 (6 bases). This CDR3 region has 12 residues. Trimming pared 6 bases from V and 7 bases from J, leaving 10 bases between. The germline V gene encodes CDR1 PRHDT and CDR2 FYEKMQ (reference sequence). The CDR3: CASSSTGQPQHF. CDR3 DNA: TGTGCCAGCAGTTCAACAGGGCAGCCCCAGCATTTT.

Remarks on this clone: This sample also contains other DNA sequences that code for the same CDR3. This chain links TRBV11-2 with TRBJ2-4, with a weak D call TRBD1 (6 bases). Germline V CDR1 and CDR2: SGHAT, FQNNGV. V shed 1 base and J shed 4 bases, with 8 bases lying between them. CDR3 length: 14 residues. The CDR3 loop reads CASSLAGAKNIQYF. In DNA form, the CDR3 reads TGTGCCAGCAGCTTAGCAGGGGCTAAAAACATTCAGTACTTC.

V usage is TRBV7-8 and J usage is TRBJ1-2; TRBD1 matches 8 bases. V lost 5 bases and J lost 6; bases outside the gene matches: 17. Germline V gene sequence: CDR1 SGHVS, CDR2 FQNEAQ. The CDR3 has 17 residues. CDR3 DNA: TGTGCCAGCAGCGTTCGACAGGGGACGAATAGGGGAGATGGCTACACCTTC. The encoded protein is CASSVRQGTNRGDGYTF.

The chain employs TRBV11-2 and TRBJ1-1; 7 bases agree with TRBD1. This CDR3 contains 15 residues. Germline loops: CDR1 SGHAT, CDR2 FQNNGV. After removal of 5 bases from V and 1 base from J, the junction contained 7 bases not matched to a gene. CDR3 bases: TGTGCCAGCAGCCCAACAGGGGTCAGGAACACTGAAGCTTTCTTT. It encodes CASSPTGVRNTEAFF.

J is TRBJ2-7 and V is TRBV7-9; D is uncertain. The length of the CDR3 is 13 residues. Germline assignment: CDR1 SEHNR and CDR2 FQNEAQ (reference sequence). Trimming pared 4 bases from V and 7 bases from J, leaving 14 bases between. The CDR3 here is CASSYIPLGEQYF. The CDR3 DNA follows: TGTGCCAGCAGCTACATACCACTTGGGGAGCAGTACTTC.

The chain carries TRBV5-6 and TRBJ2-1, with no clear D. Trimming shortened V by 4 bases and J by 8 bases, and 16 bases separated the two germline ends. Germline loops: CDR1 SGHDT, CDR2 YYEEEE. CDR3 length: 14 amino acids. The CDR3 is CASSIRASRHEQFF. The CDR3 DNA reads as TGTGCCAGCAGCATCCGGGCCTCACGGCATGAGCAGTTCTTC.

The rearrangement uses TRBV5-1 and TRBJ1-3; 9 bases agree with TRBD1. The CDR3 is 16 residues long. Trimming took 5 bases from V and 8 from J; bases not matched to a gene: 14. Germline V lookup: CDR1 SGHRS, CDR2 YFSETQ. The CDR3 DNA is TGCGCCAGCAGTCTCGGAGGGACAGGGAGAGTACACACCATATATTTT. It encodes CASSLGGTGRVHTIYF.

The rearrangement joins TRBV6-4 to TRBJ1-5; 11 bases are a match to TRBD1. V dropped 3 bases and J dropped 6; count of bases not matched to a gene: 10. Germline-derived CDR1 and CDR2 are MRHNA and SNTAGT. This CDR3 region has 17 residues. CDR3 DNA sequence: TGTGCCAGCAGTGATAATTCGGACAGGGGGCTTGGTCAGCCCCAGCATTTT. Protein sequence: CASSDNSDRGLGQPQHF.

The chain is built from TRBV18 and TRBJ2-5, with D possibly matching TRBD1 (6 bases). Germline CDR1 is KGHSH and CDR2 is LQKENI. V lost 0 bases and J lost 1, with 12 bases in between. CDR3 length: 16 residues. For the CDR3, the DNA is TGTGCCAGCTCACCACCGCAGGGGTTGGGCCAAGAGACCCAGTACTTC. Residues: CASSPPQGLGQETQYF.

The chain combines TRBV19 with TRBJ2-3; D is ambiguous. V was cut by 7 bases and J by 2 bases, with 10 bases left in between. CDR1 and CDR2 (germline): LNHDA, SQIVND (reference sequence). The length of the CDR3 is 13 residues. CDR3 sequence reads: CASKKADTDTQYF. CDR3 nucleotide sequence: TGTGCCAGTAAGAAGGCTGACACAGATACGCAGTATTTT.

In this sample, this clone turned up once. The chain carries TRBV5-1 and TRBJ2-7; perhaps TRBD1 as D (5 bases). The germline V gene has CDR1 SGHRS and CDR2 YFSETQ. This CDR3 region has 14 residues. V was cut by 4 bases and J by 0 bases, with 11 bases left in between. CDR3 in DNA: TGCGCCAGCAGCCCAGAGGACATCTCCTACGAGCAGTACTTC. Translation gives CASSPEDISYEQYF.

This clone has just a few counts. The chain links TRBV29-1 to TRBJ2-7; 9 bases fit TRBD1. With 2 bases clipped from V and 1 base from J, the junction kept 6 bases outside the gene matches. The CDR3 is made up of 15 amino acids. Germline CDR1 is SQVTM and CDR2 is ANQGSEA. The CDR3 spells CSVEPGQGKSYEQYF. The CDR3 DNA follows: TGCAGCGTTGAACCGGGACAGGGTAAATCCTACGAGCAGTACTTC.

The chain links TRBV10-3 to TRBJ1-2; D unresolved. The germline V and J ends were trimmed by 0 bases and 11 bases, with 13 bases remaining between them. Germline CDR1 reads ENHRY; CDR2 reads SYGVKD. The CDR3 is 13 residues long. The CDR3 sequence: CAISESYGGGYTF. The CDR3 bases are TGTGCCATCAGTGAGTCTTACGGAGGAGGATACACCTTC.

The V and J genes are TRBV29-1 and TRBJ2-7, with a weak D call TRBD2 (5 bases). V was shortened by 7 bases and J by 4 bases, with 17 bases between the two germline ends. Germline V CDR1 and CDR2: SQVTM, ANQGSEA. The CDR3 covers 13 residues. This CDR3 reads CSARTGYGYEQYF. The CDR3 nucleotides are TGCAGCGCCCGGACTGGATACGGGTACGAGCAGTACTTC.

This chain links TRBV28 with TRBJ1-1, with 7 bases that match TRBD1. CDR1 MDHEN and CDR2 SYDVKM come from the germline V gene. CDR3 length: 16 amino acids. Losses at the gene ends were 4 bases for V and 0 bases for J; bases not matched to a gene: 8. The CDR3 loop is CASSSMSGTVNTEAFF. As DNA, the CDR3 is TGTGCCAGCAGTTCGATGTCCGGGACAGTGAACACTGAAGCTTTCTTT.